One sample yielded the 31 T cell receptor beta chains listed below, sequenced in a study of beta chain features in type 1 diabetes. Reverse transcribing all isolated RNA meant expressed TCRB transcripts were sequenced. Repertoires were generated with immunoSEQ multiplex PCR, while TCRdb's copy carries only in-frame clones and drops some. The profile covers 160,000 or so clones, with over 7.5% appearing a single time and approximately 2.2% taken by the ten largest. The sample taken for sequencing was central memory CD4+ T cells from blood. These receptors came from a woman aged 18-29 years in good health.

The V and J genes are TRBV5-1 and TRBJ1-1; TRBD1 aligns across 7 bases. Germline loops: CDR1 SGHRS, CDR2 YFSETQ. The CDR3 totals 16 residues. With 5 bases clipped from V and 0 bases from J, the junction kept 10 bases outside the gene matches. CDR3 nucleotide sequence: TGCGCCAGCAGACCGGGACAGATTTTCATGAACACTGAAGCTTTCTTT. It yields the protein CASRPGQIFMNTEAFF.

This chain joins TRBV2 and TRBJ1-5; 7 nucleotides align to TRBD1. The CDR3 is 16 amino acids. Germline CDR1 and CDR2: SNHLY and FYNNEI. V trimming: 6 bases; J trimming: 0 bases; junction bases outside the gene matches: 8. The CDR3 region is CASRDRPLISNQPQHF. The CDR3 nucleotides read TGTGCCAGCAGGGACAGGCCTCTAATTAGCAATCAGCCCCAGCATTTT.

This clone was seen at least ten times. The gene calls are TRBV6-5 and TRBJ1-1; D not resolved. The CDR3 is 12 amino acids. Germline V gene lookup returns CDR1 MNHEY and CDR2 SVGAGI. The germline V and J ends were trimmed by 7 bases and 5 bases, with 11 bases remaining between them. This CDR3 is CASTQAGTEAFF. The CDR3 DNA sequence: TGTGCCAGCACCCAGGCGGGGACTGAAGCTTTCTTT.

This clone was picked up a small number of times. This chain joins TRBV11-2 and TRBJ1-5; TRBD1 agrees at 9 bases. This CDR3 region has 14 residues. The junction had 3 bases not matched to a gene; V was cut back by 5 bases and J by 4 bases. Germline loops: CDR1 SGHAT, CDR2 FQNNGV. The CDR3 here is CASSLTGGNQPQHF. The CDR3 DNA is TGTGCCAGCAGCCTGACAGGGGGGAATCAGCCCCAGCATTTT.

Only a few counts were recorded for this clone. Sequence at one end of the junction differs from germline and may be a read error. DNA for the CDR3: TGTGCTAGCAGCTTCGGACTAGCGGGGAACACAGATACGCAGTATTTT. Its translation: CASSFGLAGNTDTQYF. The rearrangement joins TRBV7-7 to TRBJ2-3; 12 bases line up with TRBD2. Germline assignment: CDR1 SSHAT and CDR2 FNYEAQ (reference sequence). The CDR3 length is 16 residues.

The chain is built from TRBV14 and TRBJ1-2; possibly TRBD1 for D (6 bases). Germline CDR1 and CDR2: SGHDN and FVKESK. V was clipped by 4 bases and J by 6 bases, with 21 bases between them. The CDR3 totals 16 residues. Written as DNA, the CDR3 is TGTGCCAGCAGCCGAACTATATCTTCCTACAGGGATGGCTACACCTTC. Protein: CASSRTISSYRDGYTF.

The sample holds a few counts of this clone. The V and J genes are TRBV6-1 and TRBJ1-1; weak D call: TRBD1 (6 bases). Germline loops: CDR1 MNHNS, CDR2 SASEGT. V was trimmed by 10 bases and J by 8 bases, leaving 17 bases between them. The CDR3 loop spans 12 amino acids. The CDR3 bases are TGTGCCATCCAGGGGCAGGGCAGAGAAGCTTTCTTT. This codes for CAIQGQGREAFF.

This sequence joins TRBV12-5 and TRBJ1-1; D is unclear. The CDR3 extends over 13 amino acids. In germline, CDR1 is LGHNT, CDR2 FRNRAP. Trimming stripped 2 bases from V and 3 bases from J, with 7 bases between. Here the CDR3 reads CASGLTEDTEAFF. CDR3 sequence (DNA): TGTGCTAGTGGTTTGACAGAAGACACTGAAGCTTTCTTT.

The CDR3 DNA follows: TGTGCCAGCCCCGCAGCCTACGAGCAGTACTTC. Its protein is CASPAAYEQYF. The rearrangement uses TRBV6-4 and TRBJ2-7; D not resolved. The length of the CDR3 is 11 residues. Trimming stripped 8 bases from V and 2 bases from J, with 7 bases between. Per the germline V gene, CDR1 is MRHNA and CDR2 is SNTAGT.

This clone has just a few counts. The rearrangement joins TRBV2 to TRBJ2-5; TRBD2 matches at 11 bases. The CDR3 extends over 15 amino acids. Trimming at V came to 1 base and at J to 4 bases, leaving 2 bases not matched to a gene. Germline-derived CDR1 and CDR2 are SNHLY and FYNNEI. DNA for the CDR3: TGTGCCAGCAGTGAAGGCCTAGCGGGAGGAGAGACCCAGTACTTC. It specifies CASSEGLAGGETQYF.

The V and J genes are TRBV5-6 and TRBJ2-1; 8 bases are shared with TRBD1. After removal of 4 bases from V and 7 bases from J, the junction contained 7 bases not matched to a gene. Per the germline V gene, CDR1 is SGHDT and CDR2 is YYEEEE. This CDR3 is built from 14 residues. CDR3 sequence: CASSIDRGGNEQFF. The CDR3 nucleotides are TGTGCCAGCAGCATTGACAGGGGAGGTAATGAGCAGTTCTTC.

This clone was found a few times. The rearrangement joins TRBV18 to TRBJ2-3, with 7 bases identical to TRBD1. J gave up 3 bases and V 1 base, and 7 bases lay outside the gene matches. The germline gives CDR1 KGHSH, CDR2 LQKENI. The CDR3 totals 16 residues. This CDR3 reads CASSPRSEGATDTQYF. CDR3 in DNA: TGTGCCAGCTCACCACGGTCAGAGGGGGCGACAGATACGCAGTATTTT.

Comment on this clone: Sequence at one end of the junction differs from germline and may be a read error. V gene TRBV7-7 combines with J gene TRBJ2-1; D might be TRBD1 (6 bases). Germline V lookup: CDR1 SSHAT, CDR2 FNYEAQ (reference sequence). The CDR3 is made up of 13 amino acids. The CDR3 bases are TGTGCTAGCAGCATGGGACATAACAATGAGCAGTTCTTC. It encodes CASSMGHNNEQFF.

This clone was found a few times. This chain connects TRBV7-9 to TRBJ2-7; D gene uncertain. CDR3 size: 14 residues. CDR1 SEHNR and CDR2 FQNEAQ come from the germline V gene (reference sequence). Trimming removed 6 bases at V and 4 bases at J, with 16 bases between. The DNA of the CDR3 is TGTGCCAGCAGTAAGAGCCCCCTCACTTACGAGCAGTACTTC. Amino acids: CASSKSPLTYEQYF.

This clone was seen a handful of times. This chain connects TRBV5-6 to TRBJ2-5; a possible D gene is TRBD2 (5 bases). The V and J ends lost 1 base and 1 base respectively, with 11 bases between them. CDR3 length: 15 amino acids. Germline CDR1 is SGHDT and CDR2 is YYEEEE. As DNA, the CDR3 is TGTGCCAGCAGCTTGCTCAGAGAGGGCCAAGAGACCCAGTACTTC. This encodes CASSLLREGQETQYF.

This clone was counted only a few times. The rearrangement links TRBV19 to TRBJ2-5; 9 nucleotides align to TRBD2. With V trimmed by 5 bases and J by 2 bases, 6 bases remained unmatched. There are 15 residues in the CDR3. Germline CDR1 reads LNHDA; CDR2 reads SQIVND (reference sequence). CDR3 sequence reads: CASSPHGLAQETQYF. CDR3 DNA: TGTGCCAGTAGTCCCCACGGACTAGCGCAAGAGACCCAGTACTTC.

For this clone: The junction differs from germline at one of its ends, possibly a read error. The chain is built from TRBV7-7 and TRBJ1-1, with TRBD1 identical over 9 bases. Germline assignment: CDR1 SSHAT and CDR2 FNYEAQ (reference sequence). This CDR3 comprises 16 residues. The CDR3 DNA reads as TGTGCTAGCAGCCCGCTGGACAGGGGAGGGAACACTGAAGCTTTCTTT. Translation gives CASSPLDRGGNTEAFF.

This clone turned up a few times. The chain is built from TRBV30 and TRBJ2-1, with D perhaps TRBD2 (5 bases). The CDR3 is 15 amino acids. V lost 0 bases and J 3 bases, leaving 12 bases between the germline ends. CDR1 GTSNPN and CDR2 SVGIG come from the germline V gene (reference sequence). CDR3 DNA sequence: TGTGCCTGGAGTGTGACCTCCCGGGACTACAATGAGCAGTTCTTC. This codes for CAWSVTSRDYNEQFF.

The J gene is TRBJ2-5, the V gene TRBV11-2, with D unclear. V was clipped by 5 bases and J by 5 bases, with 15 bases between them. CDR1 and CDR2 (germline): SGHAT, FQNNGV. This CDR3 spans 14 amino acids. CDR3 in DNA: TGTGCCAGCAGCCTCTCCCAGATGGAGGAGACCCAGTACTTC. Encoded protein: CASSLSQMEETQYF.

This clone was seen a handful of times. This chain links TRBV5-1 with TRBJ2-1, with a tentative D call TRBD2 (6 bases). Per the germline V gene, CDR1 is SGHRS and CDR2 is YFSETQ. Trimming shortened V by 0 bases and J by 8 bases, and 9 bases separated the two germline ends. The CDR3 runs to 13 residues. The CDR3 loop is CASSLGGVDEQFF. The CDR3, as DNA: TGCGCCAGCAGCTTGGGGGGGGTCGATGAGCAGTTCTTC.

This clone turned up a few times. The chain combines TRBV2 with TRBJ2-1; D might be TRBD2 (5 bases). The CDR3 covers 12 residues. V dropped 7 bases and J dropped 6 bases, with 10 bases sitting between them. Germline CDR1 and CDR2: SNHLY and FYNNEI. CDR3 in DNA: TGTGCCAGCAAACTAGTCGGCAATGAGCAGTTCTTC. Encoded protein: CASKLVGNEQFF.

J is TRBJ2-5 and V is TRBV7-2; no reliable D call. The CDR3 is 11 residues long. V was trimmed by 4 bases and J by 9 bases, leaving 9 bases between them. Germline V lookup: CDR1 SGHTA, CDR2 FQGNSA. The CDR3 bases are TGTGCCAGCAGCTCCAGACTCGCCCAGTACTTC. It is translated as CASSSRLAQYF.

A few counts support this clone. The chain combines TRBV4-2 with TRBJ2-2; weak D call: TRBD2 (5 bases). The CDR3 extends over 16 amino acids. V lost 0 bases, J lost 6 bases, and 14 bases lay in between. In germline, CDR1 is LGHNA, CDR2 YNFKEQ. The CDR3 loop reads CASSQDASRLAGELFF. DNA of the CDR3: TGTGCCAGCAGCCAAGACGCTAGCCGCCTGGCCGGGGAGCTGTTTTTT.

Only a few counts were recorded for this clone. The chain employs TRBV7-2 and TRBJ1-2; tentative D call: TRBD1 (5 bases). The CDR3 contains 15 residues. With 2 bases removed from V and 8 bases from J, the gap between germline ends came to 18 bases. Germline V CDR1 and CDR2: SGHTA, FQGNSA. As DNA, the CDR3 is TGTGCCAGCAGCTTATTTAGTACAGGCGAAAGGGGCTACACCTTC. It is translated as CASSLFSTGERGYTF.

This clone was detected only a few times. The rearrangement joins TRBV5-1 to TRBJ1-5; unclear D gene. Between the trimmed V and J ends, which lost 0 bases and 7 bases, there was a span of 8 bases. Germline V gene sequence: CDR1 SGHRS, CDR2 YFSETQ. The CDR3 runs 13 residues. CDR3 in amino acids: CASSLGGRQPQHF. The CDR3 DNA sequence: TGCGCCAGCAGCTTGGGAGGGAGACAGCCCCAGCATTTT.

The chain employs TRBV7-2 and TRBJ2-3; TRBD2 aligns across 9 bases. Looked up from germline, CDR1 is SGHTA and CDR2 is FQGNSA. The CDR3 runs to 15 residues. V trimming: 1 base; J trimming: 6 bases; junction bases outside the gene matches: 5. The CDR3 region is CASSLVSGGRDTQYF. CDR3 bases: TGTGCCAGCAGCTTAGTAAGCGGGGGGAGGGATACGCAGTATTTT.

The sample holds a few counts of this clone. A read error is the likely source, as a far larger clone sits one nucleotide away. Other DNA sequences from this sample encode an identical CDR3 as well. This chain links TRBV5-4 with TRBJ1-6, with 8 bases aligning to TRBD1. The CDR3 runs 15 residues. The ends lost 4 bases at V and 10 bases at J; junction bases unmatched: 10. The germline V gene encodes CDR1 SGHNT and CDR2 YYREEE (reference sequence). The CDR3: CASSQEPDRDSPLHF. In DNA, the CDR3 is TGTGCCAGCAGCCAAGAGCCGGACAGGGACTCACCCCTCCACTTT.

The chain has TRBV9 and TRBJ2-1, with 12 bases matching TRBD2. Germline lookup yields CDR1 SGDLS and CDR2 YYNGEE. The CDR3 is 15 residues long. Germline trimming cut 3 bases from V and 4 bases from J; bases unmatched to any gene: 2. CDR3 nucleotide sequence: TGTGCCAGCAGCGCGGGGACTAGCGGGTACAATGAGCAGTTCTTC. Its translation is CASSAGTSGYNEQFF. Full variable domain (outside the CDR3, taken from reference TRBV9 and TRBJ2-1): DSGVTQTPKHLITATGQRVTLRCSPRSGDLSVYWYQQSLDQGLQFLIQYYNGEERAKGNILERFSAQQFPDLHSELNLSSLELGDSALYFCASSAGTSGYNEQFFGPGTRLTVL.

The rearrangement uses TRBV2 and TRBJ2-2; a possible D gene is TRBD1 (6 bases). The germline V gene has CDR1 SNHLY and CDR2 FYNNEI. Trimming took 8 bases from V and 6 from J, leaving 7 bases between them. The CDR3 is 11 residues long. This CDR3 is CASAGAGELFF. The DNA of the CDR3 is TGTGCCAGCGCAGGGGCCGGGGAGCTGTTTTTT.

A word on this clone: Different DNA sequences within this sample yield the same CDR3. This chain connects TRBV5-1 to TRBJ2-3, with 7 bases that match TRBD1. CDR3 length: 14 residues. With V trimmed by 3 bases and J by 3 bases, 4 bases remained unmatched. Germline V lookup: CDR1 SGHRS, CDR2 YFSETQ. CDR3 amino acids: CASSSRQGTDTQYF. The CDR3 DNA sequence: TGCGCCAGCAGCTCCAGACAGGGTACAGATACGCAGTATTTT.

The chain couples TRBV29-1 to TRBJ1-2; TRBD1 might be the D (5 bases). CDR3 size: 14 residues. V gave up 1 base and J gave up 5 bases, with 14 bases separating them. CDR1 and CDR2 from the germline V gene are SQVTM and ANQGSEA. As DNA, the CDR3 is TGCAGCGTTGAAGTTGCTTGGGGGGGGTATGGCTACACCTTC. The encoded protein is CSVEVAWGGYGYTF. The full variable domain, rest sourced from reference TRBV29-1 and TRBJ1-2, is SAVISQKPSRDICQRGTSLTIQCQVDSQVTMMFWYRQQPGQSLTLIATANQGSEATYESGFVIDKFPISRPNLTFSTLTVSNMSPEDSSIYLCSVEVAWGGYGYTFGSGTRLTVV.